This T cell receptor beta chain is drawn from a study of vaccination and CD4 T cells after COVID-19. Overall study context: The convalescents included six males and four females, and among them two were Hispanic while seven were Caucasian. As control conditions, cultures were given either a CEFX pool serving as positive control, an HIV-1 Nef pool, or no peptide at all.

Sequencing of DNA taken from cultured CD4+ T cells relied on the Oncomine TCR Beta short-read assay. TCRdb ran MiXCR on the PCR reads and lists one entry per CDR3 protein. Of about 5,000 distinct CDR3 sequences listed, around 40% were seen once; the top ten hold 44%. This clonotype was seen a handful of times. Its target is unknown. The CDR3 spans 14 residues. The germline CDR1 and CDR2 sequences are SGHTS and YDEGEE. The junction had 4 bases not matched to a gene; V was cut back by 3 bases and J by 10 bases. Treatment specified: roughly 10-day PBMC culture with coronavirus spike peptide pools or control peptides (ViraFEST assay).

The chain recombines TRBV5-8 with TRBJ1-6, with 10 bases identical to TRBD1. The material sequenced was CD4+ T cells from blood, cultured in vitro, taken after SARS-CoV-2 vaccination. The receptor comes from a human donor who had recovered from COVID-19. The CDR3 region is CASSWTGGWSPLHF. In DNA, the CDR3 is TGTGCCAGCAGCTGGACAGGGGGTTGGTCACCCCTCCACTTT.